This T cell receptor beta chain came from a study of T cell responses to AZD1222 COVID-19 vaccine. Trimming cost V 6 bases and J 4 bases, with 14 bases left between them. The CDR3 is 14 amino acids. Germline values: CDR1 SGHTA, CDR2 FQGTGA. About this clone: The target antigen is unknown.

Clones were read by immunoSEQ multiplex PCR, and TCRdb kept only the in-frame ones, dropping some. This sample has about 270,000 clones; roughly 93% occur once, and the top ten carry 0.5% to 0.7%. General study findings and limits: Among vaccine-associated CD4 TCRs, coverage spanned spike, with dominance at 160-218 and 743-854. The study reported that nearly half of spike-specific TCRs target unmutated variant regions.

The receptor's source is an adult who received the AZD1222 COVID-19 vaccine. The V call is TRBV7-3, the J call TRBJ2-3; tentative D call: TRBD2 (5 bases). Sequenced material: peripheral blood, taken 28 days after the second AZD1222 dose. The CDR3 coding sequence is TGTGCCAGCAGACTCAGCGGAGGTGCAGATACGCAGTATTTT. This sequence encodes CASRLSGGADTQYF.